These 21 T cell receptor beta chains were all obtained from the same sample, sequenced in a study of blood T cell repertoires in COVID-19. Generated by immunoSEQ multiplex PCR, the TCRdb table keeps only in-frame clones and is missing some. This table holds some 20,000 clones, around 83% found once. The sample comprised peripheral blood. Receptors originate from a human donor in a cohort sampled during active COVID-19.

The chain couples TRBV27 to TRBJ1-1; D perhaps matches TRBD1 (6 bases). CDR3 length: 15 amino acids. Looked up from germline, CDR1 is MNHEY and CDR2 is SMNVEV (reference sequence). V dropped 5 bases and J dropped 0 bases, with 13 bases sitting between them. CDR3 nucleotides: TGTGCCAGCAGTCCCACGGACAGAGTGAACACTGAAGCTTTCTTT. Its translation is CASSPTDRVNTEAFF.

The chain links TRBV6-1 to TRBJ1-4, with 9 bases fitting TRBD1. Germline values: CDR1 MNHNS, CDR2 SASEGT. This CDR3 region has 17 residues. V shed 4 bases, J shed 7 bases, and the junction held 13 bases outside the gene matches. CDR3 loop: CASSARDRVRGGEKLFF. CDR3 coding DNA: TGTGCCAGCAGTGCCCGGGACAGGGTCAGGGGAGGTGAAAAACTGTTTTTT.

The gene calls are TRBV7-9 and TRBJ2-1, with a weak D call TRBD1 (7 bases). V lost 4 bases and J lost 3, with 13 bases in between. The CDR3 has 15 amino acids. Germline V gives CDR1 SEHNR, CDR2 FQNEAQ (reference sequence). The CDR3, as DNA: TGTGCCAGCAGCTCGGCAGGGGGGCTCTACAATGAGCAGTTCTTC. It codes for CASSSAGGLYNEQFF.

This chain uses TRBV7-9 with TRBJ2-5, with 10 nucleotides matching TRBD2. V dropped 5 bases and J dropped 4; count of bases not matched to a gene: 7. Germline CDR1 SEHNR, CDR2 FQNEAQ (reference sequence). There are 15 residues in the CDR3. Here the CDR3 reads CASSPSSGRRETQYF. CDR3 coding DNA: TGTGCCAGCAGCCCTTCTAGCGGGAGAAGAGAGACCCAGTACTTC.

The chain recombines TRBV7-9 with TRBJ1-1; TRBD1 aligns across 9 bases. J gave up 5 bases and V 7 bases, and 8 bases lay outside the gene matches. The CDR3 has 14 residues. CDR1 SEHNR and CDR2 FQNEAQ come from the germline V gene (reference sequence). The DNA of the CDR3 is TGTGCCAGCATATCGGACAGGGGAGTTACTGAAGCTTTCTTT. This gives the protein CASISDRGVTEAFF. The full variable domain, its missing parts supplied by reference TRBV7-9 and TRBJ1-1, is DTGVSQNPRHKITKRGQNVTFRCDPISEHNRLYWYRQTLGQGPEFLTYFQNEAQLEKSRLLSDRFSAERPKGSFSTLEIQRTEQGDSAMYLCASISDRGVTEAFFGQGTRLTVV.

This chain links TRBV30 with TRBJ1-4; TRBD1 matches 7 bases. After removal of 0 bases from V and 0 bases from J, the junction contained 10 bases not matched to a gene. This CDR3 has 18 residues. Germline-derived CDR1 and CDR2 are GTSNPN and SVGIG (reference sequence). CDR3 sequence reads: CAWSVRRTGSATNEKLFF. The CDR3, as DNA: TGTGCCTGGAGTGTAAGGCGGACAGGTTCTGCAACTAATGAAAAACTGTTTTTT.

This clone showed up just once. The chain is built from TRBV7-8 and TRBJ2-1, with 7 bases lining up with TRBD2. Germline V gives CDR1 SGHVS, CDR2 FQNEAQ. V lost 5 bases, J lost 7 bases, and 8 bases stayed unmatched. The length of the CDR3 is 14 residues. The CDR3 sequence: CASSLRGTTNEQFF. The DNA for the CDR3 is TGTGCCAGCAGCCTCCGAGGGACTACGAATGAGCAGTTCTTC. Together with reference TRBV7-8 and TRBJ2-1, the CDR3 gives the full variable domain: GAGVSQSPRYKVAKRGQDVALRCDPISGHVSLFWYQQALGQGPEFLTYFQNEAQLDKSGLPSDRFFAERPEGSVSTLKIQRTQQEDSAVYLCASSLRGTTNEQFFGPGTRLTVL.

The chain carries TRBV7-9 and TRBJ2-7; 9 bases match TRBD2. Germline CDR1 SEHNR, CDR2 FQNEAQ (reference sequence). The CDR3 is made up of 14 amino acids. The J segment lost 3 bases and the V segment lost 6 bases, leaving 6 bases of the junction unmatched. In nucleotides, the CDR3 is TGTGCCAGCAGTAGTAGCGGGAGTTACTACGAGCAGTACTTC. Protein product: CASSSSGSYYEQYF.

The gene calls are TRBV6-1 and TRBJ2-3; TRBD2 aligns across 8 bases. This CDR3 has 15 residues. The V segment lost 1 base and the J segment 2 bases; nucleotides outside the gene matches: 2. The germline CDR1 and CDR2 sequences are MNHNS and SASEGT. The CDR3, as DNA: TGTGCCAGCAGTGAAGGTAGCGGGGACACAGATACGCAGTATTTT. This sequence encodes CASSEGSGDTDTQYF.

The V gene is TRBV12-3 or TRBV12-4, the J gene TRBJ2-1; D is uncertain. V lost 1 base, J lost 9 bases, and 10 bases lay in between. CDR3 size: 13 residues. CDR3 residues: CASSLDYRLEQFF. Here the CDR3 DNA reads TGTGCCAGCAGTTTAGATTACCGACTTGAGCAGTTCTTC.

Points on this clone: Compared with germline, one end of the junction differs, possibly owing to a read error. The chain uses TRBV27 and TRBJ2-1; D may be TRBD2 (6 bases). The CDR3 covers 13 residues. Per germline, CDR1 MNHEY and CDR2 SMNVEV (reference sequence). This chain's CDR3 is CASSRDSDNEQFF. The CDR3 nucleotides are TGTGCCAGCAGCCGGGACTCCGACAATGAGCAGTTCTTC.

The chain links TRBV6-1 to TRBJ1-4, with 9 bases that match TRBD1. Trimming took 0 bases from V and 6 from J; bases not matched to a gene: 5. Looked up from germline, CDR1 is MNHNS and CDR2 is SASEGT. CDR3 length: 16 residues. The CDR3: CASSEATGGWDEKLFF. Here the CDR3 DNA reads TGTGCCAGCAGTGAAGCCACAGGGGGCTGGGATGAAAAACTGTTTTTT.

This clone was detected only once. This CDR3 reads CASSFQRRTSTDTQYF. In nucleotides, the CDR3 is TGTGCCAGCAGCTTTCAGCGGAGAACTAGCACAGATACGCAGTATTTT. J is TRBJ2-3 and V is TRBV7-2; D perhaps matches TRBD2 (5 bases). Germline-derived CDR1 and CDR2 are SGHTA and FQGNSA. This CDR3 contains 16 residues. Trimming left V 3 bases short and J 0 bases short, with 13 bases between.

The CDR3 DNA is TGTGCCAGCAGTTTACTCGGGACAGGGATACCCTACGAGCAGTACTTC. Its protein is CASSLLGTGIPYEQYF. This chain links TRBV27 with TRBJ2-7; 9 nucleotides line up with TRBD1. V lost 2 bases and J lost 2; bases outside the gene matches: 7. Germline V lookup: CDR1 MNHEY, CDR2 SMNVEV (reference sequence). The length of the CDR3 is 16 residues.

The chain joins TRBV4-1 to TRBJ2-5; TRBD2 matches at 13 bases. V lost 1 base and J lost 5; bases outside the gene matches: 4. In germline, CDR1 is MGHRA, CDR2 YSYEKL. The CDR3 totals 16 residues. The CDR3 protein is CASSQVGLAGTETQYF. The CDR3, as DNA: TGCGCCAGCAGCCAAGTGGGACTAGCGGGAACGGAGACCCAGTACTTC.

The rearrangement uses TRBV7-8 and TRBJ2-1, with TRBD2 identical over 9 bases. The CDR3 runs to 15 residues. Trimming cost V 5 bases and J 4 bases; bases outside gene matches: 6. Germline assignment: CDR1 SGHVS and CDR2 FQNEAQ. The CDR3, as DNA: TGTGCCAGCAGCGGTAGCGGGGGATATTACAATGAGCAGTTCTTC. Its translation is CASSGSGGYYNEQFF.

The genes are TRBV5-1 and TRBJ2-3; 13 bases align to TRBD2. This CDR3 spans 16 amino acids. V dropped 3 bases and J dropped 4; count of bases not matched to a gene: 5. Germline CDR1 is SGHRS and CDR2 is YFSETQ. The CDR3: CASSSGLAGVADTQYF. The CDR3 bases are TGCGCCAGCAGCTCCGGACTAGCGGGAGTGGCAGATACGCAGTATTTT.

The V gene is TRBV20-1, the J gene TRBJ2-1; no clear D. The CDR3 spans 11 residues. V dropped 5 bases and J dropped 2 bases, with 4 bases sitting between them. The V gene's germline CDR1 is DFQATT and CDR2 SNEGSKA (reference sequence). CDR3 nucleotides: TGCAGTGCTCTCCCCTACAATGAGCAGTTCTTC. The encoded protein is CSALPYNEQFF.

The chain links TRBV9 to TRBJ2-1; 8 nucleotides line up with TRBD2. The CDR3 is 15 residues long. With V trimmed by 3 bases and J by 0 bases, 2 bases remained unmatched. Germline V gene data show CDR1 as SGDLS and CDR2 as YYNGEE. CDR3 residues: CASSGSGSSYNEQFF. For the CDR3, the DNA is TGTGCCAGCAGCGGCAGCGGGAGCTCCTACAATGAGCAGTTCTTC.

The count of this clone is one. This chain uses TRBV6-6 with TRBJ1-3; D call uncertain. The germline gives CDR1 MNHNY, CDR2 SVGAGI (reference sequence). V lost 1 base to trimming and J lost 0 bases, with 7 bases between them. This CDR3 has 15 residues. CDR3 coding DNA: TGTGCCAGCAGTTACTTCCCGAGCTCTGGAAACACCATATATTTT. Translation: CASSYFPSSGNTIYF.

The chain carries TRBV11-2 and TRBJ2-1, with D maybe TRBD2 (5 bases). V shed 5 bases and J shed 6 bases, with 8 bases lying between them. The CDR3 has 12 amino acids. CDR1 and CDR2 (germline): SGHAT, FQNNGV. This CDR3 reads CASSLTSNEQFF. CDR3 nucleotides: TGTGCCAGCAGCCTAACTAGCAATGAGCAGTTCTTC.